This T cell receptor (beta chain) was found in a study of liver allograft versus peripheral blood T cells. In the study overall: Transplanted livers held T cell receptor repertoires, and these were compared with repertoires in recipients' peripheral blood.

Via MiXCR, TCRdb re-called the reads, giving one row per CDR3 protein. The table has about 1,100 distinct CDR3 sequences, approximately 40% seen once. V was trimmed by 6 bases and J by 1 base, leaving 15 bases between them. Germline CDR1 is DFQATT and CDR2 is SNEGSKA (reference sequence). The CDR3 length is 14 residues. By proportion, this clonotype is medium-sized (0.01 to 0.1%). The gene calls are TRBV20-1 and TRBJ1-1; D remains unclear. The source is a human patient who had a liver transplant. Some T cells could come from the graft donor. DNA of the CDR3: TGCAGTGCGGAGGGCCCTCTTGGGAACACTGAAGCTTTCTTT. It codes for CSAEGPLGNTEAFF.